The text below deals with one TCR beta chain. No antigen is known for it. V lost 5 bases and J 4 bases, leaving 26 bases between the germline ends. The CDR3 loop spans 18 amino acids. Germline CDR1 and CDR2: SGHTA and FQGNSA. These data are taken from a study of beta chain features in type 1 diabetes. Overall study findings and caveats: Fewer insertions but more deletions were seen at VDJ junctions in type 1 diabetes patients. Shortening of TCRB CDR3s, moderate but significant, appeared in all four CD4+ subsets of Type 1 diabetes patients.

The investigators reverse transcribed all of the isolated RNA, so they sequenced expressed TCRB transcripts. TCRdb's copy holds only in-frame clones and misses some; the assay was immunoSEQ multiplex PCR. Of a few hundred thousand clones listed, roughly 12% are singletons. The rearrangement uses TRBV7-2 and TRBJ1-2, with D tentatively TRBD1 (5 bases). What was sequenced was naive CD4+ T cells from blood. The sequence came from a man younger than 35 in good health. As DNA, the CDR3 is TGTGCCAGCAGCCCCCTCCCTGGGAGTCGGGGGGTTATCTATGGCTACACCTTC. Amino acids: CASSPLPGSRGVIYGYTF.